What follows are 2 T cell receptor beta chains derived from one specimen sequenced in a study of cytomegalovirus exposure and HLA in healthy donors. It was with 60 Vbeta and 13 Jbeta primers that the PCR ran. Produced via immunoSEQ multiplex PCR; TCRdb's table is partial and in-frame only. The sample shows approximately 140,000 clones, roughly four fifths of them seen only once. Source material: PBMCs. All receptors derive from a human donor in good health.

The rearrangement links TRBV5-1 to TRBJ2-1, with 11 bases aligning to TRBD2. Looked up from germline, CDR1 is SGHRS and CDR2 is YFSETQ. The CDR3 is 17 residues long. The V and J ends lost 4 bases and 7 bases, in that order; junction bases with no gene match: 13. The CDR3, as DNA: TGCGCCAGCAGCATAACTAGCGGGAGATTATTGGGAAATGAGCAGTTCTTC. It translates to CASSITSGRLLGNEQFF.

CDR3 sequence (DNA): TGTGCCAGCAGTTTATCTAGGGGGGGCACTGAAGCTTTCTTT. It is translated as CASSLSRGGTEAFF. The chain combines TRBV27 with TRBJ1-1; a weak D match, TRBD1 (6 bases). The V and J ends lost 0 bases and 4 bases respectively, with 9 bases between them. This CDR3 comprises 14 residues. The germline V gene has CDR1 MNHEY and CDR2 SMNVEV (reference sequence).